A single sample gave rise to the 19 T cell receptor beta chains below, sequenced in a study of beta chain features in type 1 diabetes. All of the isolated RNA was reverse transcribed, so expressed TCRB transcripts were sequenced. Profiling relied on immunoSEQ multiplex PCR, and the TCRdb table lists in-frame clones only, not all of them. The sample contains 130,000 to 150,000 clones, about 10% of which appear only once. The sequencing input was central memory CD4+ T cells from blood. These receptors originate from a man aged 18 to 29 in good health.

Only a few counts were recorded for this clone. This rearrangement joins TRBV11-2 to TRBJ2-2; 9 bases align to TRBD2. The CDR3 sequence is 13 residues long. V lost 11 bases and J lost 7; bases outside the gene matches: 8. Germline V gives CDR1 SGHAT, CDR2 FQNNGV. Here the CDR3 DNA reads TGTGCCTCCGGGCGGGGGGGAGGCGGGGAGCTGTTTTTT. It encodes CASGRGGGGELFF. The entire variable domain, with the rest obtained from reference TRBV11-2 and TRBJ2-2, is as follows: EAGVAQSPRYKIIEKRQSVAFWCNPISGHATLYWYQQILGQGPKLLIQFQNNGVVDDSQLPKDRFSAERLKGVDSTLKIQPAKLEDSAVYLCASGRGGGGELFFGEGSRLTVL.

Notes on this clone: The sample holds other DNA sequences that translate to the same CDR3. CDR3 amino acids: CASSLRQETQYF. CDR3 nucleotide sequence: TGTGCCAGCAGCTTGCGTCAAGAGACCCAGTACTTC. The chain recombines TRBV7-9 with TRBJ2-5; D gene uncertain. Germline V CDR1 and CDR2: SEHNR, FQNEAQ (reference sequence). V lost 3 bases and J lost 2, with 4 bases in between. The CDR3 length is 12 residues.

The sample holds a few counts of this clone. The genes are TRBV7-2 and TRBJ2-1, with D possibly being TRBD1 (6 bases). CDR1 is SGHTA, CDR2 FQGNSA, per germline. The V end was cut by 1 base, the J end by 4 bases, with 17 bases between. The CDR3 extends over 17 amino acids. DNA of the CDR3: TGTGCCAGCAGCTTAGGGGCCTCAGGGGCAGGGTACAATGAGCAGTTCTTC. Amino acid sequence: CASSLGASGAGYNEQFF.

In this sample, this clone turned up a few times. The J gene is TRBJ2-4, the V gene TRBV19; 7 positions agree with TRBD1. The CDR3 is 16 residues long. Germline CDR1 LNHDA, CDR2 SQIVND (reference sequence). V was pared by 4 bases and J by 9 bases, with 15 bases of the junction left unmatched. This CDR3 reads CASSNPGGTEIPIQYF. The CDR3 region has the DNA TGTGCCAGTAGTAACCCCGGTGGGACAGAAATCCCCATTCAGTACTTC.

The V and J genes are TRBV6-1 and TRBJ2-7, with TRBD2 identical over 8 bases. This CDR3 comprises 15 residues. In germline, CDR1 is MNHNS, CDR2 SASEGT. V lost 2 bases to trimming and J lost 0 bases; unmatched junction nucleotides: 3. CDR3 sequence reads: CASSESLADSYEQYF. The CDR3 bases are TGTGCCAGCAGTGAATCACTAGCGGACTCCTACGAGCAGTACTTC.

This sequence joins TRBV28 and TRBJ1-4; 8 bases are shared with TRBD1. Trimming at V came to 7 bases and at J to 7 bases, leaving 8 bases not matched to a gene. This CDR3 region has 14 residues. Germline CDR1 reads MDHEN; CDR2 reads SYDVKM. CDR3 region: CASTSTGEAEKLFF. The CDR3 nucleotides read TGTGCCAGCACCTCGACAGGGGAGGCTGAAAAACTGTTTTTT.

This chain connects TRBV11-2 to TRBJ1-6; D perhaps matches TRBD1 (5 bases). The CDR3 has 15 residues. CDR1 is SGHAT, CDR2 FQNNGV, per germline. With 4 bases removed from V and 7 bases from J, the gap between germline ends came to 14 bases. The DNA for the CDR3 is TGTGCCAGCAGCTGGGGCCAGCCCAGAAATTCACCCCTCCACTTT. Protein sequence: CASSWGQPRNSPLHF.

This chain links TRBV2 with TRBJ2-1; 9 bases are shared with TRBD1. This CDR3 comprises 14 residues. Trimming at V came to 6 bases and at J to 8 bases, leaving 8 bases not matched to a gene. Germline V gene sequence: CDR1 SNHLY, CDR2 FYNNEI. The CDR3 DNA follows: TGTGCCAGCAGGGGGGGACAGGGTTTTCATGAGCAGTTCTTC. Translated: CASRGGQGFHEQFF.

The chain carries TRBV28 and TRBJ1-2, with a tentative D call TRBD1 (6 bases). Germline V gene sequence: CDR1 MDHEN, CDR2 SYDVKM. V was shortened by 6 bases and J by 5 bases, with 13 bases between the two germline ends. The CDR3 loop spans 13 amino acids. The CDR3 DNA is TGTGCCAGCAGCACGACTCAGGGGTATGGCTACACCTTC. Its translation: CASSTTQGYGYTF.

This clone was found a few times. The rearrangement uses TRBV19 and TRBJ1-2; weak D call: TRBD1 (6 bases). The V end was cut by 4 bases, the J end by 3 bases, with 9 bases between. This CDR3 spans 13 amino acids. Germline V gene data show CDR1 as LNHDA and CDR2 as SQIVND (reference sequence). CDR3 residues: CASSKDRYYGYTF. In DNA form, the CDR3 reads TGTGCCAGTAGTAAAGACAGGTACTATGGCTACACCTTC.

The chain uses TRBV15 and TRBJ2-2, with 11 bases aligning to TRBD1. Trimming at V came to 0 bases and at J to 5 bases, leaving 5 bases not matched to a gene. The CDR3 has 17 residues. Germline loops: CDR1 LNHNV, CDR2 YYDKDF (reference sequence). The CDR3 nucleotides read TGTGCCACCAGCAGAGATTGGACAGGGGGCCGGACCGGGGAGCTGTTTTTT. Amino acids: CATSRDWTGGRTGELFF.

This clone was counted a few times. The chain couples TRBV7-2 to TRBJ1-4; tentative D call: TRBD1 (6 bases). CDR3 length: 14 residues. V was trimmed by 1 base and J by 5 bases, leaving 8 bases between them. Germline CDR1 reads SGHTA; CDR2 reads FQGNSA. The CDR3 DNA reads TGTGCCAGCAGCTTAGTCCAGGGGAATGAAAAACTGTTTTTT. Translating gives CASSLVQGNEKLFF.

V is TRBV7-2 and J is TRBJ1-6; D is unclear. In germline, CDR1 is SGHTA, CDR2 FQGNSA. V was cut by 11 bases and J by 5 bases, with 16 bases left in between. The CDR3 loop spans 14 amino acids. CDR3 region: CASKAVWDNSPLHF. The DNA of the CDR3 is TGTGCCTCTAAAGCGGTGTGGGATAATTCACCCCTCCACTTT.

In its sample, this clone was seen a few times. The chain is built from TRBV6-6 and TRBJ2-7; D is perhaps TRBD2 (5 bases). V lost 8 bases and J 2 bases, leaving 7 bases between the germline ends. The germline CDR1 and CDR2 sequences are MNHNY and SVGAGI (reference sequence). CDR3 size: 11 residues. CDR3 protein: CASSGAYEQYF. CDR3 in DNA: TGTGCCAGCTCCGGGGCCTACGAGCAGTACTTC.

This chain joins TRBV5-1 and TRBJ1-5; 9 bases fit TRBD1. The J segment lost 6 bases and the V segment lost 4 bases, leaving 8 bases of the junction unmatched. Germline V CDR1 and CDR2: SGHRS, YFSETQ. CDR3 length: 15 amino acids. CDR3 sequence reads: CASSPQGQGGQPQHF. In DNA, the CDR3 is TGCGCCAGCAGCCCCCAGGGACAGGGAGGTCAGCCCCAGCATTTT.

This clone was counted at least ten times. This CDR3 reads CASSPPRGPILTNEQFF. The CDR3 DNA reads TGTGCCAGCTCACCACCCCGCGGCCCTATCCTCACCAATGAGCAGTTCTTC. The genes are TRBV18 and TRBJ2-1; the D is unclear. CDR3 length equals 17 residues. The germline CDR1 and CDR2 sequences are KGHSH and LQKENI. Trimming removed 0 bases from V and 6 bases from J, with 18 bases in between. Complete variable domain (other parts from reference TRBV18 and TRBJ2-1): NAGVMQNPRHLVRRRGQEARLRCSPMKGHSHVYWYRQLPEEGLKFMVYLQKENIIDESGMPKERFSAEFPKEGPSILRIQQVVRGDSAAYFCASSPPRGPILTNEQFFGPGTRLTVL.

CDR3 nucleotide sequence: TGTGCCAGCAGCCAAGGCCAGAGGACTAGCGGGGGGGCCGAGACCCAGTACTTC. Residues: CASSQGQRTSGGAETQYF. The chain couples TRBV4-2 to TRBJ2-5; 15 bases match TRBD2. This CDR3 comprises 18 residues. V trimming: 1 base; J trimming: 5 bases; junction bases outside the gene matches: 8. From germline, CDR1 is LGHNA and CDR2 YNFKEQ.

This clone was observed many times. The V gene is TRBV19, the J gene TRBJ2-1; D is possibly TRBD1 (5 bases). The germline V gene encodes CDR1 LNHDA and CDR2 SQIVND (reference sequence). V lost 7 bases and J lost 6, with 13 bases in between. This CDR3 has 13 residues. The CDR3 bases are TGTGCCAGTATCCCCCAAGGGGTCAATGAGCAGTTCTTC. Translation gives CASIPQGVNEQFF. The whole variable domain, remainder taken from reference TRBV19 and TRBJ2-1, is DGGITQSPKYLFRKEGQNVTLSCEQNLNHDAMYWYRQDPGQGLRLIYYSQIVNDFQKGDIAEGYSVSREKKESFPLTVTSAQKNPTAFYLCASIPQGVNEQFFGPGTRLTVL.

This clone appeared a few times. The chain combines TRBV7-9 with TRBJ2-1; 8 nucleotides match TRBD2. The CDR3 spans 13 residues. Germline V gene data show CDR1 as SEHNR and CDR2 as FQNEAQ (reference sequence). V dropped 7 bases and J dropped 9; count of bases not matched to a gene: 8. As DNA, the CDR3 is TGTGCCAGCATCCCGGGGGGGCTAAGTGAGCAGTTCTTC. Protein sequence: CASIPGGLSEQFF.